The following is a T cell receptor (beta chain) sequence with its context. The data were obtained in a study of T cell responses to AZD1222 COVID-19 vaccine. Produced via immunoSEQ multiplex PCR; TCRdb's table is partial and in-frame only. The sample contains some 70,000 clones, approximately 80% of which appear only once. The material was peripheral blood, obtained 28 days after the second AZD1222 dose. The TCR comes from an adult who received the AZD1222 COVID-19 vaccine.

For the CDR3, the DNA is TGTGCCAGCAGTTTACTCCGGGACAGGGGGTCGTATGGCTACACCTTC. Translating it yields CASSLLRDRGSYGYTF. The chain joins TRBV28 to TRBJ1-2; 11 positions agree with TRBD1. The CDR3 contains 16 residues. The germline V gene has CDR1 MDHEN and CDR2 SYDVKM. V shed 2 bases and J 5 bases; nucleotides not matched to a gene: 7.